The source of this T cell receptor beta chain is a study of beta chain features in type 1 diabetes. Study summary: Across the samples, roughly 99 million sorted cells were examined in total.

Germline lookup yields CDR1 LGHNA and CDR2 YSLEER. The length of the CDR3 is 15 residues. J lost 4 bases, V lost 1 base, and 4 bases had no gene match. The whole isolated RNA underwent reverse transcription, so sequencing captured expressed TCRB transcripts. Produced via immunoSEQ multiplex PCR; TCRdb's table is partial and in-frame only. The repertoire holds over 700,000 clones, with about 17% as singletons. The study's findings and limits: Compared with healthy donors, patients appeared to share more similar naive, central memory and regulatory TCRB repertoires. Here, the possible influence of HLA type (on TCRB rearrangement) remained unresolved.

With regard to this clone: The antigen is not known. The same CDR3 is also encoded by other DNA sequences in this sample.

The TCR sequence derives from a woman between 18 and 29 years old in good health. The gene calls are TRBV4-3 and TRBJ2-7, with 10 bases fitting TRBD2. The sequencing input was naive CD4+ T cells from blood. CDR3 protein: CASSQGTSGTYEQYF. The CDR3 DNA follows: TGCGCCAGCAGCCAAGGCACTAGCGGGACATACGAGCAGTACTTC.